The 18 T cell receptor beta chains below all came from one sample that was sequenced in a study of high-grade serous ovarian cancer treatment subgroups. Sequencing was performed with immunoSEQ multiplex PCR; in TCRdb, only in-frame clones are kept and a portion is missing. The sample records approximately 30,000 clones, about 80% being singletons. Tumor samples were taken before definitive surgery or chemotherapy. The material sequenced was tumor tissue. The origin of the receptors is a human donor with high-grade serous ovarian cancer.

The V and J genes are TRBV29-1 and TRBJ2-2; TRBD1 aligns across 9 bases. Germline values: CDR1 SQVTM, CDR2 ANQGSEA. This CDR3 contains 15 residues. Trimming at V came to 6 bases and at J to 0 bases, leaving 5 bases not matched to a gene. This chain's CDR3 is CSVVDRGSNTGELFF. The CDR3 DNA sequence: TGCAGCGTCGTAGACAGGGGGTCGAACACCGGGGAGCTGTTTTTT.

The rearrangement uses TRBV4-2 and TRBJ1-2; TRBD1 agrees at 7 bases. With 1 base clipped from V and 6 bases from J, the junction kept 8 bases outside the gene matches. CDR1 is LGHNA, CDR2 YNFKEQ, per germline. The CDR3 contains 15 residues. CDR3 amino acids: CASSQAWDSLNGYTF. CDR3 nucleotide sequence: TGTGCCAGCAGCCAAGCCTGGGACAGCCTTAATGGCTACACCTTC.

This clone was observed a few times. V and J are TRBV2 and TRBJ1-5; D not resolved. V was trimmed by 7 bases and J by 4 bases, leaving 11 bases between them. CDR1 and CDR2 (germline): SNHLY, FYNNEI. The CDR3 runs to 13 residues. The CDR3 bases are TGTGCCAGCAACCCCACAGAGAATCAGCCCCAGCATTTT. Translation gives CASNPTENQPQHF.

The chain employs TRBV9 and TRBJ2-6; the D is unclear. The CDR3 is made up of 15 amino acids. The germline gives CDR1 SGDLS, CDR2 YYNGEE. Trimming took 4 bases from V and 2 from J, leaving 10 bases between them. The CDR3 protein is CASSPSRTGANVLTF. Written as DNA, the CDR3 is TGTGCCAGCAGCCCCTCCAGGACTGGGGCCAACGTCCTGACTTTC.

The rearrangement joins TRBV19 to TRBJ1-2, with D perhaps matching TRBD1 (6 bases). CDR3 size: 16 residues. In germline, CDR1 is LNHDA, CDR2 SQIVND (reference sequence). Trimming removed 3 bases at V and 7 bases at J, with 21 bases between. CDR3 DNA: TGTGCCAGTAGTATCGCGGCAGGGGCAGCTGGGGGTGGCTACACCTTC. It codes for CASSIAAGAAGGGYTF.

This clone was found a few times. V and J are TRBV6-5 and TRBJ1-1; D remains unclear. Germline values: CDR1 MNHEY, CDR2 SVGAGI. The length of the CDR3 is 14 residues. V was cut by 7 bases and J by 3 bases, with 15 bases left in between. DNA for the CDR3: TGTGCCAGCAAACGGCCAGCTCCGTACACTGAAGCTTTCTTT. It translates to CASKRPAPYTEAFF.

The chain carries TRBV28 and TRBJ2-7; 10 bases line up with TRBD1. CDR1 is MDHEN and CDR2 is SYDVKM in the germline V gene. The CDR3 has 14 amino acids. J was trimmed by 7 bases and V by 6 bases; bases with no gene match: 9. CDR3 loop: CASRTGQGTGEQYF. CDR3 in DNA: TGTGCCAGCAGAACGGGACAGGGGACCGGGGAGCAGTACTTC. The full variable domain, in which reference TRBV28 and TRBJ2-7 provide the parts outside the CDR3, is DVKVTQSSRYLVKRTGEKVFLECVQDMDHENMFWYRQDPGLGLRLIYFSYDVKMKEKGDIPEGYSVSREKKERFSLILESASTNQTSMYLCASRTGQGTGEQYFGPGTRLTVT.

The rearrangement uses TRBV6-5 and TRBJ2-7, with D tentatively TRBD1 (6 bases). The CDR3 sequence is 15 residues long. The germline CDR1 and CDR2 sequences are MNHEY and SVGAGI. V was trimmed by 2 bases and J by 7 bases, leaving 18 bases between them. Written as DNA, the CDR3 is TGTGCCAGCAGTTACCGGTCAGGGGCCTATATAGAGCAGTACTTC. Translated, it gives CASSYRSGAYIEQYF.

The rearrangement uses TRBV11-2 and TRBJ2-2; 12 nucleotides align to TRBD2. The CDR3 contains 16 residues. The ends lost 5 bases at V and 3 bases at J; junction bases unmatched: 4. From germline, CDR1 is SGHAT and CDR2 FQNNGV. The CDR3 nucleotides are TGTGCCAGCAGCACCGGACTAGCGGGATACACCGGGGAGCTGTTTTTT. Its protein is CASSTGLAGYTGELFF.

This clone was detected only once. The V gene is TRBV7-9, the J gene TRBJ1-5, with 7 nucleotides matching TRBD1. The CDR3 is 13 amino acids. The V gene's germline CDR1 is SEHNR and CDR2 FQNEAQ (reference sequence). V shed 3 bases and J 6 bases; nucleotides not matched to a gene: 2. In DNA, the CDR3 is TGTGCCAGCAGCTTCTCAGGGGGTCAGCCCCAGCATTTT. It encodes CASSFSGGQPQHF.

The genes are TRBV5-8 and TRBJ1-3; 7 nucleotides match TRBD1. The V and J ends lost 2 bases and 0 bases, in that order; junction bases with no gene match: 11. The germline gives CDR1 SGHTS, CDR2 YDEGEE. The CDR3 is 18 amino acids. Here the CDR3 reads CASSLPGTASFSGNTIYF. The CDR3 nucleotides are TGTGCCAGCAGCTTACCCGGGACAGCTTCGTTCTCTGGAAACACCATATATTTT.

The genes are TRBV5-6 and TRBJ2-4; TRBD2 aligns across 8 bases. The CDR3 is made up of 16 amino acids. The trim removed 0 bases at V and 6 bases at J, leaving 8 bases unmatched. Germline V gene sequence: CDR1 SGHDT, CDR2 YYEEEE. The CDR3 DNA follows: TGTGCCAGCAGCTTGGGCCAGCGGGAGTTGGGAAACATTCAGTACTTC. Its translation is CASSLGQRELGNIQYF.

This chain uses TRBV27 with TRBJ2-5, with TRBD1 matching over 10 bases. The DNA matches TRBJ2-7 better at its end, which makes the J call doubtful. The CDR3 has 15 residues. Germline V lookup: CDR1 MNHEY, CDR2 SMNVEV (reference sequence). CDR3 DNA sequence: TGTGCCAGCAGTTTAAAAGGGACAGGGGCCTACGAGCAGTACTTC. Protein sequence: CASSLKGTGAYEQYF.

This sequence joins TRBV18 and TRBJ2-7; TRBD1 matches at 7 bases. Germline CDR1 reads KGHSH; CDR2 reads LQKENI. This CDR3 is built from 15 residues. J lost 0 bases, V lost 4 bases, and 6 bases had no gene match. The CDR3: CASSRGQDNSYEQYF. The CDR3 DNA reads TGTGCCAGCTCACGAGGACAGGATAACTCCTACGAGCAGTACTTC.

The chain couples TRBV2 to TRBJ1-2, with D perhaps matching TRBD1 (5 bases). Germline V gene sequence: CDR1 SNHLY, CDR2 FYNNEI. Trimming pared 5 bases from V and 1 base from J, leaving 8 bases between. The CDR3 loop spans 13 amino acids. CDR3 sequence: CASSQGLNYGYTF. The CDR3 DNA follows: TGTGCCAGCAGTCAGGGCCTTAACTATGGCTACACCTTC. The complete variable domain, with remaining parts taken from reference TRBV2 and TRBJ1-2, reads EPEVTQTPSHQVTQMGQEVILRCVPISNHLYFYWYRQILGQKVEFLVSFYNNEISEKSEIFDDQFSVERPDGSNFTLKIRSTKLEDSAMYFCASSQGLNYGYTFGSGTRLTVV.

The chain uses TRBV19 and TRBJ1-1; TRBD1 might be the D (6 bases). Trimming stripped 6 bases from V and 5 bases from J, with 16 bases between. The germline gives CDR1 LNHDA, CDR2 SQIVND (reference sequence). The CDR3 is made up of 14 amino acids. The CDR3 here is CASSGGAGYTEAFF. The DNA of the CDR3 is TGTGCCAGTAGCGGGGGGGCGGGTTATACTGAAGCTTTCTTT.

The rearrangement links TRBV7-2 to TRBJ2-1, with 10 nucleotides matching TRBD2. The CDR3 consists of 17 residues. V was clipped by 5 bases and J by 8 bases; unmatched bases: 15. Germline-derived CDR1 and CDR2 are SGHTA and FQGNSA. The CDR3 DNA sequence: TGTGCCAGCAGCCGGAAAGGAACTAGCGGGACCAGGGATGAGCAGTTCTTC. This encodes CASSRKGTSGTRDEQFF. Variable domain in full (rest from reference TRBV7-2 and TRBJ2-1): GAGVSQSPSNKVTEKGKDVELRCDPISGHTALYWYRQSLGQGLEFLIYFQGNSAPDKSGLPSDRFSAERTGGSVSTLTIQRTQQEDSAVYLCASSRKGTSGTRDEQFFGPGTRLTVL.

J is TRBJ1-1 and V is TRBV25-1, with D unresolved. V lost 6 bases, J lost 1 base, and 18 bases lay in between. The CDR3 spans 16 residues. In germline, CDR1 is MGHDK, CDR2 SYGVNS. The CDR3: CASRPFRSAENTEAFF. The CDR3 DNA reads TGTGCCAGCAGGCCCTTTCGGAGCGCAGAGAACACTGAAGCTTTCTTT.